The T cell receptor (beta chain) under discussion was sequenced for a study of shared clonotypes between healthy human individuals. Regarding the study as a whole: Genetic and exposure-history diversity was limited by the small donor number.

Regarding this clone: Its antigen is unknown. This sample includes further DNA sequences coding for the same CDR3.

Germline V gene lookup returns CDR1 GTSNPN and CDR2 SVGIG (reference sequence). CDR3 length equals 12 residues. The germline V and J ends were trimmed by 0 bases and 4 bases, with 5 bases remaining between them. Only in-frame clones appear in the TCRdb table, and some are missing; sequencing was by immunoSEQ multiplex PCR. The sample shows roughly 320,000 clones, 87% of them seen only once. V gene TRBV30 combines with J gene TRBJ2-3; D is undetermined. The sequenced sample was memory CD8+ T cells sorted from blood. Noted subset: CD45RO+ cells pooled with CCR7-negative TemRA cells. This TCR came from a man aged 18 to 29 in good health. The CDR3 region is CAWSVGPDTQYF. In DNA form, the CDR3 reads TGTGCCTGGAGTGTAGGCCCAGATACGCAGTATTTT.